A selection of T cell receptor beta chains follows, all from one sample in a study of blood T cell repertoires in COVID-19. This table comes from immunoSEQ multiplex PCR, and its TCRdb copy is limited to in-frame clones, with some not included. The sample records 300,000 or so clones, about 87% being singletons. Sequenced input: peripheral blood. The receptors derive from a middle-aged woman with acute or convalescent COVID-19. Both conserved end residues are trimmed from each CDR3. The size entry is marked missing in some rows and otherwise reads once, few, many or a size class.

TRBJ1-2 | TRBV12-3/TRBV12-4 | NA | ASRTDGFDGYT
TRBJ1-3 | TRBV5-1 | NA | ASSSRTGDLGNTIY
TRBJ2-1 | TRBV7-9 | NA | ASSLVRAYNEQF
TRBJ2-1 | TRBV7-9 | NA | ASRRSGGDNEQF
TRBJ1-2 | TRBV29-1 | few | SVTPLGQGARDYGYT
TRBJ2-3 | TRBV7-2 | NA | ASSPLGGGNTDTQY
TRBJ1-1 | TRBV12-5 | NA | ASGLSRGPLNTEAF
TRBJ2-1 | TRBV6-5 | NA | ASSSRLAGTYNEQF
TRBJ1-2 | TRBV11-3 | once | ASSSLGGLST
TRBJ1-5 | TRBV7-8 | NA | ASSLWQGDQPQH
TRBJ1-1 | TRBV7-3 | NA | ASSREWNTEAF
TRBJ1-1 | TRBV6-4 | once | ASSEGRGGTEAF
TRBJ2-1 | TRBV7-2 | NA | ASSSTSGGHNEQF
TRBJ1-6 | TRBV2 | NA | ATTPKDRNGYSPLH
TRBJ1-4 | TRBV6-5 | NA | ASSRTGGREKLF
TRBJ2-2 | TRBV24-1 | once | ATGPSRNTGELF
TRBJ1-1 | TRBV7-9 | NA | ASSKRQGVNTEAF
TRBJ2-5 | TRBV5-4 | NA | ASSWTAFQETQY
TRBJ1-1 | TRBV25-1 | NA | ASSEWGQGIPAF
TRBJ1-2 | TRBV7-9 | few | ASSPTPAGANGYT
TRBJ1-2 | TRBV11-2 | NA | ASSLGLRDGYT
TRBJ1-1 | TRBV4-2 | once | ASSQEGTGGNTEAF
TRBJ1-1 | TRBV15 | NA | ATSRLPPGGGGYTEAF
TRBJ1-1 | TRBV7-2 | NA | ASSSDRGGTEAF
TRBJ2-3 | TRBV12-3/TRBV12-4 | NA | ASSIPGKSQY
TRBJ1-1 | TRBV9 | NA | ASSVGNSRNTEAF
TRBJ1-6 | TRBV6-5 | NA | ASRALQGSNSPLH
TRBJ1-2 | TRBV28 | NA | ASSLGQGLLWGYT
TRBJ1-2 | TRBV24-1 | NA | ATSDFTGYT